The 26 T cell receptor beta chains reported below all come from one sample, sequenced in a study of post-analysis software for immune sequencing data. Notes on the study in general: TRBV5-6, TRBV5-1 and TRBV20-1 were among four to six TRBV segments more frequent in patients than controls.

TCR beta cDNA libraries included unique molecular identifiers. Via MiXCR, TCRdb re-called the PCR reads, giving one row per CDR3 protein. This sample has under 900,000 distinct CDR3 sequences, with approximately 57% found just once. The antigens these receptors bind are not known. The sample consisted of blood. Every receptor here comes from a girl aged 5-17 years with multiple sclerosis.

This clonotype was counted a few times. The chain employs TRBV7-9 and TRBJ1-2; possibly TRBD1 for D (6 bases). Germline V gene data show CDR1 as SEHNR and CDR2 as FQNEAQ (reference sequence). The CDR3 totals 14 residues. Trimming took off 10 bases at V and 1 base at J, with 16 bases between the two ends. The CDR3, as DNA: TGTGCCAACGACAGGTACCCCGTTAACTATGGCTACACCTTC. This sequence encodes CANDRYPVNYGYTF.

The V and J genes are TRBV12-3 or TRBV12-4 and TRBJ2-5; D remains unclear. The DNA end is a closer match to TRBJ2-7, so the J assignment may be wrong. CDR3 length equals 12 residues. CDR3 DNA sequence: TGTGCCAGCAGTTTGGTTATGGACGAGCAGTACTTC. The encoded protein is CASSLVMDEQYF.

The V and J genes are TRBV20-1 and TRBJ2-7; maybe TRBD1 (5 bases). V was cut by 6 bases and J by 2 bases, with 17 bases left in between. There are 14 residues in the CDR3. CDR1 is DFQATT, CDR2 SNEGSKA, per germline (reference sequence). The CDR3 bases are TGCAGTGCCCGCCCGGACACGCAAACCTACGAGCAGTACTTC. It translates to CSARPDTQTYEQYF.

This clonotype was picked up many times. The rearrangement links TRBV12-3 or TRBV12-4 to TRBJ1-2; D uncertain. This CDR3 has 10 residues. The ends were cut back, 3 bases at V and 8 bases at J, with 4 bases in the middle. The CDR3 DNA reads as TGTGCCAGCAGTTTCGGCGGCTACACCTTC. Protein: CASSFGGYTF.

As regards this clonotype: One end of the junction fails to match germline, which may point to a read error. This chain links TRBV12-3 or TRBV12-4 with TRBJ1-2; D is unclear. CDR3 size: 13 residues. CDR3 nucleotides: TGTGCCAGCAGTACAACACGGAACTATAGCTACACCTTC. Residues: CASSTTRNYSYTF.

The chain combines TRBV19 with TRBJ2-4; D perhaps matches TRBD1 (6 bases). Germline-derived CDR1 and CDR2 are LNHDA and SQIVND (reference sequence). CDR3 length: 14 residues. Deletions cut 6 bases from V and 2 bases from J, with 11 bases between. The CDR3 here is CASRQQGSKNIQYF. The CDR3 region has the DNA TGTGCCAGTAGGCAACAGGGATCCAAAAACATTCAGTACTTC.

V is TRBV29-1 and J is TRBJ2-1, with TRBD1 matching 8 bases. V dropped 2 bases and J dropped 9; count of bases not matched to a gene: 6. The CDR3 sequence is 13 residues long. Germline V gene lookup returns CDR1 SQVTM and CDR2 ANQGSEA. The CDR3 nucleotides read TGCAGCGTTGAAACAGGGGGAACCTCTGAGCAGTTCTTC. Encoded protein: CSVETGGTSEQFF.

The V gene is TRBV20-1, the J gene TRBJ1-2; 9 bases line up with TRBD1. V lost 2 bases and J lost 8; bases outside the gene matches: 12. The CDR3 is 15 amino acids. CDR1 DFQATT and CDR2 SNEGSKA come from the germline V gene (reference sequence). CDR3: CSARPTGQGWGGYTF. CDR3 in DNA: TGCAGTGCTAGACCAACGGGACAGGGATGGGGAGGCTACACCTTC.

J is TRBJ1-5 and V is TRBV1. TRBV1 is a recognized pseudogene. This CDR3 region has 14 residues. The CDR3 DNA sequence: TGCACCAGCAGCCAAGGAGGAATGACGGAGCCCCAGCATTTT. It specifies CTSSQGGMTEPQHF.

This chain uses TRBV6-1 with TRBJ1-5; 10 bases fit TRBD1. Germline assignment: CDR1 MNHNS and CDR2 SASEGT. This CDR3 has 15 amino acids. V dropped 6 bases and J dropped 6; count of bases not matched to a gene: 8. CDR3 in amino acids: CASRRQGARIQPQHF. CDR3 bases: TGTGCCAGCAGGCGACAGGGGGCGCGGATTCAGCCCCAGCATTTT.

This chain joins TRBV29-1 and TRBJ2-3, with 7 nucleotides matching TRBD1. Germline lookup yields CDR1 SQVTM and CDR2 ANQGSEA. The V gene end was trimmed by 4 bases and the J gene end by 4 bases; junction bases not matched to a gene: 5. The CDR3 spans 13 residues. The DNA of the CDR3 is TGCAGCGTTGCGAGTGACAGGGCAGATACGCAGTATTTT. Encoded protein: CSVASDRADTQYF.

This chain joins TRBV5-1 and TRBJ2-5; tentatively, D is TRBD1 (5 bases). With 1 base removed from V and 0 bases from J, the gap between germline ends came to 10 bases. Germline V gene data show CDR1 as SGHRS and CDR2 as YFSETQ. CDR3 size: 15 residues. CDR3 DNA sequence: TGCGCCAGCAGCTTGCTCAGGGCAAACCAAGAGACCCAGTACTTC. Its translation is CASSLLRANQETQYF.

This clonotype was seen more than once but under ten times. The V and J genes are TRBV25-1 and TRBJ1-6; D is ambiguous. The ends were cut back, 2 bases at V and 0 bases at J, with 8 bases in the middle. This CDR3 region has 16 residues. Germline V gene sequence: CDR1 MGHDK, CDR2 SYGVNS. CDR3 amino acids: CASSERWSSYNSPLHF. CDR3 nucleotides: TGTGCCAGCAGTGAAAGATGGAGCTCCTATAATTCACCCCTCCACTTT.

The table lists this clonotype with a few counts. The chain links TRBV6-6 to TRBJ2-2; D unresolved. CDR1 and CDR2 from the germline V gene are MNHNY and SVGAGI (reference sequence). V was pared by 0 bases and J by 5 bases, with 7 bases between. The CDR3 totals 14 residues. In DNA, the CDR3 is TGTGCCAGCAGTTACTCTGTCATTACCGGGGAGCTGTTTTTT. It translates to CASSYSVITGELFF.

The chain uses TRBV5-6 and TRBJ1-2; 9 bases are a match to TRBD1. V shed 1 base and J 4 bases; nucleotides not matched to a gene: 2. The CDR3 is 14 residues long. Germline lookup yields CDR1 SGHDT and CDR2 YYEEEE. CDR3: CASSLTGGTYGYTF. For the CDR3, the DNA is TGTGCCAGCAGCTTGACAGGGGGCACCTATGGCTACACCTTC.

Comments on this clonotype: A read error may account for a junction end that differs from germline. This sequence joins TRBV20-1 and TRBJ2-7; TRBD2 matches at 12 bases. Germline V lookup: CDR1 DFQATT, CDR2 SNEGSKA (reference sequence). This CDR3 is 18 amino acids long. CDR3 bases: TGTAGTGCTAGAGATTCCGGACTAGCGGGGCTAAAAAACTACGAGCAGTACTTC. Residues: CSARDSGLAGLKNYEQYF.

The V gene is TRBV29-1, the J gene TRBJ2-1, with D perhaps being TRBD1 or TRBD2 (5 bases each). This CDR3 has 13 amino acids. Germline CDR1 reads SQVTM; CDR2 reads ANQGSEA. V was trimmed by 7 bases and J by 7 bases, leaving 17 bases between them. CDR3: CSARGLSGNEQFF. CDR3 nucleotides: TGCAGCGCAAGGGGATTATCGGGAAATGAGCAGTTCTTC.

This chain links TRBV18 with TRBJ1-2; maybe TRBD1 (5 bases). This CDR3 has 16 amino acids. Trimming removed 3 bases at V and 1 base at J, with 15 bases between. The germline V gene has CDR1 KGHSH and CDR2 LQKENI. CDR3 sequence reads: CASSPVGGAYNYGYTF. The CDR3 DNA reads TGTGCCAGCTCACCCGTCGGTGGGGCCTATAACTATGGCTACACCTTC.

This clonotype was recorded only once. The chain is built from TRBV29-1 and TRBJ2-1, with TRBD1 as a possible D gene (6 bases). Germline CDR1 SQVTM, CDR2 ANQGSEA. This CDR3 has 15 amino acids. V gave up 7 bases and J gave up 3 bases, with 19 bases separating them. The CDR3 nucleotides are TGCAGCGCTCTGACCGGGACAAAGGACTACAATGAGCAGTTCTTC. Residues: CSALTGTKDYNEQFF.

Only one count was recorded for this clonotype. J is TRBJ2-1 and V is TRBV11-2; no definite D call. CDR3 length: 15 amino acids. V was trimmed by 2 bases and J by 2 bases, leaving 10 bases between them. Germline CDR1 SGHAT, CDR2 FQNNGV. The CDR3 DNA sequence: TGTGCCAGCAGCTTATTGGGGAATGCCTACAATGAGCAGTTCTTC. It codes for CASSLLGNAYNEQFF.

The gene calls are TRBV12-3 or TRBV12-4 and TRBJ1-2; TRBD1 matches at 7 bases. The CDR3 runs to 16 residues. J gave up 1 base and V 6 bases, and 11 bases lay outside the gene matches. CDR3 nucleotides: TGTGCCAGCAGCAAACCAGGGACAGACTTTAACTATGGCTACACCTTC. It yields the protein CASSKPGTDFNYGYTF.

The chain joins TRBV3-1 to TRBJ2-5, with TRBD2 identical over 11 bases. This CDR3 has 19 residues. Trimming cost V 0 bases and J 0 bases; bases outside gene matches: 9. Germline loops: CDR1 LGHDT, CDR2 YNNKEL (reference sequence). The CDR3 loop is CASSQDRASGGSYQETQYF. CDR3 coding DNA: TGTGCCAGCAGCCAAGATAGGGCTAGCGGGGGGTCGTACCAAGAGACCCAGTACTTC.

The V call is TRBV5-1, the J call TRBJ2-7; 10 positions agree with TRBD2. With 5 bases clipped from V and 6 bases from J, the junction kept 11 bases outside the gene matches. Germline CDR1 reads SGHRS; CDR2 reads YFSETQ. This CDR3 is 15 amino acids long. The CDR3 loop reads CASRRRLAGDREQYF. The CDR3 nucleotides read TGCGCCAGCAGGAGGAGACTAGCGGGCGACCGCGAGCAGTACTTC.

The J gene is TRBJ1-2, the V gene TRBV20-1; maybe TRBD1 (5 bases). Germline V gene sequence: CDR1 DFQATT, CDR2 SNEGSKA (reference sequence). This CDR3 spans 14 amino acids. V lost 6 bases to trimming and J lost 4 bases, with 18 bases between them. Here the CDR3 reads CSARPPGGGYGYTF. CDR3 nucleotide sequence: TGCAGTGCGAGACCCCCGGGGGGAGGCTATGGCTACACCTTC.

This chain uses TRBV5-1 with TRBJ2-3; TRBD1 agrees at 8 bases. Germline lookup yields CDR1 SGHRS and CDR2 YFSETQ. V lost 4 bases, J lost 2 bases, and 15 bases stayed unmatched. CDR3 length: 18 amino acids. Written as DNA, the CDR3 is TGCGCCAGCAGCCTCCTTAGGACAGGGCGAGGACCCACAGATACGCAGTATTTT. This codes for CASSLLRTGRGPTDTQYF.

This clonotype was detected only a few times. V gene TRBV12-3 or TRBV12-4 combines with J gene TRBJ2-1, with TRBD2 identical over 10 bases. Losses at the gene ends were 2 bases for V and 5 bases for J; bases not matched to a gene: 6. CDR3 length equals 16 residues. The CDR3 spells CASSLPGLAANNEQFF. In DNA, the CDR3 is TGTGCCAGCAGTTTACCAGGACTAGCGGCTAACAATGAGCAGTTCTTC.